A selection of T cell receptor beta chains follows, all from one sample in a study of regulatory T cells in long-lasting Graves disease. MiXCR was run by TCRdb on the multiplex PCR reads, yielding one entry per CDR3 protein. Of around 450,000 distinct CDR3 sequences listed, around 16% are singletons. These records were also assigned to another study, of T cells in Graves' hyperthyroidism and ophthalmopathy.

Specimen: peripheral blood mononuclear cells (PBMCs), collected at new diagnosis, from a patient treated with antithyroid drugs. These receptors were collected from a woman aged 40 to 50 with Graves disease. Each CDR3 is given with its conserved first and last residue. Each record gives: clone size, V gene, J gene, D gene, CDR3 DNA, CDR3 protein. A D gene is named only where the DNA matches it firmly. The size entry is marked missing in some rows and otherwise reads once, few, many or a size class.

few	TRBV20-1	TRBJ2-1	NA	TGCAGTGCTAGAGGTTGGTCGGGGAGCAATGAGCAGTTCTTC	CSARGWSGSNEQFF
many	TRBV11-2	TRBJ1-3	NA	TGTGCCAGCAGCTTAGGAGTTACCTCTGGAAACACCATATATTTT	CASSLGVTSGNTIYF
NA	TRBV9	TRBJ2-1	NA	TGTGCCAGCAGCGTAGGACCCCCTGAGGGAGTTGGCTACAATGAGCAGTTCTTC	CASSVGPPEGVGYNEQFF
many	TRBV5-1	TRBJ1-1	NA	TGCGCCAGCAGCTATGACATGAACACTGAAGCTTTCTTT	CASSYDMNTEAFF
many	TRBV5-1	TRBJ2-3	NA	TGCGCCAGCAGTCCCATGCGGAGTGGGGCCTATGGCACAGATACGCAGTATTTT	CASSPMRSGAYGTDTQYF
NA	TRBV5-6	TRBJ2-3	NA	TGTGCCAGCAGCATTGGGGTGCCGGGTTATGCAGATACGCAGTATTTT	CASSIGVPGYADTQYF
many	TRBV2	TRBJ2-7	NA	TGTGCCAGCAGTGGGACAACGGCGGCCTACGAGCAGTACTTC	CASSGTTAAYEQYF
many	TRBV10-3	TRBJ1-5	NA	TGTGCCATCAGCCAAAGGGACAGCAATCAGCCCCAGCATTTT	CAISQRDSNQPQHF
many	TRBV24-1	TRBJ2-1	NA	TGTGCCACCACCCCGGGCAGCAGCTCCTACAATGAGCAGTTCTTC	CATTPGSSSYNEQFF
once	TRBV7-9	TRBJ2-1	TRBD1	TGTGCCAGCAGGATGACAGGGACCTACAATGAGCAGTTCTTC	CASRMTGTYNEQFF
NA	TRBV2	TRBJ1-1	TRBD1	TGTGCCAGCAGTGGACAGGGCCGCCAAACTGAAGCTTTCTTT	CASSGQGRQTEAFF
many	TRBV5-4	TRBJ2-7	NA	TGTGCCAGCAGCTTTCAGGGGTCCTCCTACGAGCAGTACTTC	CASSFQGSSYEQYF
many	TRBV6-1	TRBJ2-2	NA	TGTGCCAGCAGTACAGGGCACACCGGGGAGCTGTTTTTT	CASSTGHTGELFF
many	TRBV28	TRBJ2-1	TRBD2	TGTGCCAGCAGCCTAGCGGGAGACTACAATGAGCAGTTCTTC	CASSLAGDYNEQFF
few	TRBV6-1	TRBJ2-3	NA	TGTGCCAGCAGCGCCGACAGGGAGGGCACAGATACGCAGTATTTT	CASSADREGTDTQYF
few	TRBV2	TRBJ2-2	NA	TGTGCCAGCAGTGCCCAAGGGACACTTAACACCGGGGAGCTGTTTTTT	CASSAQGTLNTGELFF
many	TRBV7-2	TRBJ2-3	NA	TGTGCCAGCAGACCGACAGGCCTGAAGACCGATACGCAGTATTTT	CASRPTGLKTDTQYF
NA	TRBV7-8	TRBJ2-7	TRBD2	TGTGCCAGCAGCTTGAGCGGGAGAGGCGGAGAGCAGTACTTC	CASSLSGRGGEQYF
few	TRBV27	TRBJ2-1	NA	TGTGCCAGCAGTTTTCTAGCCGAGGGGGATGAGCAGTTCTTC	CASSFLAEGDEQFF
NA	TRBV20-1	TRBJ2-3	NA	TGCAGTGCGATAGGGGGACTTAGCACAGATACGCAGTATTTT	CSAIGGLSTDTQYF
many	TRBV7-8	TRBJ1-5	NA	TGTGCCAGCAGCATAAAGGAGGGATATAGCAATCAGCCCCAGCATTTT	CASSIKEGYSNQPQHF
many	TRBV28	TRBJ2-7	NA	TGTGCCAGCAGTCGGGTTTACGAGCAGTACTTC	CASSRVYEQYF
NA	TRBV4-1	TRBJ1-1	TRBD1	TGCGCCAGCAGCCACAGTGACAGGGGAATTGGTGAAGCTTTCTTT	CASSHSDRGIGEAFF
NA	TRBV6-2/TRBV6-3	TRBJ2-3	NA	TGTGCCAGCAAATTGACCCCGAGCCAGGGGCCCACTACGCAGTATTTT	CASKLTPSQGPTTQYF
many	TRBV2	TRBJ2-1	TRBD2	TGTGCCAGCAGTGGACCTAGCGGGAGCCTCCATGAGCAGTTCTTC	CASSGPSGSLHEQFF
many	TRBV5-1	TRBJ1-1	TRBD1	TGCGCCAGCAGCTTGTGGGGGACAGGAACAACCCAGCGGGACACTGAAGCTTTCTTT	CASSLWGTGTTQRDTEAFF
many	TRBV12-5	TRBJ2-7	TRBD2	TGTGCTAGTGCCCGAGCCCTAGCGGCTTACGAGCAGTACTTC	CASARALAAYEQYF
few	TRBV7-2	TRBJ1-1	NA	TGTGCCAGCAGCTTAGCGCTTTGGCCACCAGTGGCTTTCTTT	CASSLALWPPVAFF
few	TRBV27	TRBJ2-3	NA	TGTGCCAGCAGTGGTTTCAACACAGATACGCAGTATTTT	CASSGFNTDTQYF
few	TRBV6-2/TRBV6-3	TRBJ2-7	TRBD2	TGTGCCAGCAGTTACTCGCCAAGGACTAGCGCCTCCTCCTACGAGCAGTACTTC	CASSYSPRTSASSYEQYF
many	TRBV12-3/TRBV12-4	TRBJ2-5	TRBD1	TGTGCCAGCAGTCCCCCGGGACAGGGGTTGAGTGAGACCCAGTACTTC	CASSPPGQGLSETQYF
many	TRBV11-3	TRBJ2-2	NA	TGTGCCAGCAGCCCAGGGGGGTCTTGGGCCGGGGAGCTGTTTTTT	CASSPGGSWAGELFF
many	TRBV11-2	TRBJ1-4	NA	TGTGCCAGCAGTTTGGTGCCGCGGGGTAGGAAGAATGAAAAACTGTTTTTT	CASSLVPRGRKNEKLFF
NA	TRBV29-1	TRBJ2-2	TRBD1	TGCAGCGTGGTGTGGGGACAGGGAAACACCGGGGAGCTGTTTTTT	CSVVWGQGNTGELFF
many	TRBV12-3/TRBV12-4	TRBJ2-3	NA	TGTGCCAGCAGTTACGATAAGACAGATACGCAGTATTTT	CASSYDKTDTQYF
NA	TRBV16	TRBJ2-1	NA	TGTGCCAGCAGCCAATCTTGGGGACGGGAGTACAATGAGCAGTTCTTC	CASSQSWGREYNEQFF
many	TRBV15	TRBJ2-5	TRBD1	TGTGCCACCGCCTCACCCGGGACAGGGGGCGAAGAGACCCAGTACTTC	CATASPGTGGEETQYF
few	TRBV7-3	TRBJ1-6	NA	TGTGCCAGCAGCTTCGGGTCTTATAATTCACCCCTCCACTTT	CASSFGSYNSPLHF
many	TRBV11-2	TRBJ2-4	NA	TGTGCCAGCAGCTTCGGCGGGCTATTAGCCAAAAACATTCAGTACTTC	CASSFGGLLAKNIQYF
many	TRBV2	TRBJ2-3	NA	TGTGCCAGTAACTACGAGGGGGGAGATACGCAGTATTTT	CASNYEGGDTQYF
NA	TRBV4-2	TRBJ2-2	NA	TGTGCCAGCAGCCAAATGCCCGGGGAGCTGTTTTTT	CASSQMPGELFF
many	TRBV28	TRBJ2-1	TRBD2	TGTGCCACCGAAGTAGCGGGGCTAGACAATGAGCAGTTCTTC	CATEVAGLDNEQFF
many	TRBV2	TRBJ1-1	NA	TGTGCCAGCAGTGAGCGGGGGAGGAGTACTGAAGCTTTCTTT	CASSERGRSTEAFF
few	TRBV11-3	TRBJ2-7	NA	TGTGCCAGCAGCTTAGGTATTGAGAGGCCATACTACGAGCAGTACTTC	CASSLGIERPYYEQYF
few	TRBV3-1	TRBJ2-7	NA	TGTGCCAGCAGCCAAAGCCCTTGGGGCCAGAAATACGAGCAGTACTTC	CASSQSPWGQKYEQYF
many	TRBV19	TRBJ1-2	NA	TGTGCCAGTAGTTCTAATACAGGGATCTATGGCTACACCTTC	CASSSNTGIYGYTF
NA	TRBV5-4	TRBJ1-1	TRBD1	TGTGCCAGCAGCTTGGGACAGGGGGTGTTTACTGAAGCTTTCTTT	CASSLGQGVFTEAFF
many	TRBV7-2	TRBJ2-3	NA	TGTGCCAGCAGCCCAACCCTAGTCGTGGGGGGTACGCAGTATTTT	CASSPTLVVGGTQYF
NA	TRBV15	TRBJ2-2	TRBD2	TGTGCCACCAGCAGAGGGGAGGGGGGGGAGCTGTTTTTT	CATSRGEGGELFF
NA	TRBV13	TRBJ2-7	TRBD1	TGTGCCAGCAGCCCTAGCAGGGGGCCCTACGAGCAGTACTTC	CASSPSRGPYEQYF